The clone carrying this T cell receptor (beta chain) was seen a few times. This sample was taken from a study of blood T cell repertoires in COVID-19. Looking at the study overall: From the United States, Italy and Spain came samples of acute and convalescent COVID-19. PBMCs, B-cell-depleted T cells, or T cells provided the cDNA or gDNA that made up the material.

Original methodology: Amplification of reference gene primers was used by the study to estimate nucleated cell counts. This table comes from immunoSEQ multiplex PCR, and its TCRdb copy is limited to in-frame clones, with some not included. V and J calls and clone size are given by that table; D and trimming were obtained from the DNA. This table has tens of thousands of clones, more than 75% appearing once. V was cut by 4 bases and J by 0 bases, with 8 bases left in between. The CDR3 has 14 amino acids. Germline CDR1 MNHNY, CDR2 SVGAGI (reference sequence). The TCR originated in a human donor in a cohort sampled during active COVID-19. The sequencing sample was made of peripheral blood. This chain links TRBV6-6 with TRBJ2-3; D call uncertain. The CDR3 loop reads CASSSRVSTDTQYF. In nucleotides, the CDR3 is TGTGCCAGCAGTTCCCGGGTTAGCACAGATACGCAGTATTTT.